This T cell receptor (beta chain) derives from a study of blood T cell repertoires in COVID-19. Whole-study context: From the United States, Italy and Spain came samples of acute and convalescent COVID-19.

Each recovered donor of Cohort 3 presented with two negative PCRs, clearance, or symptom resolution. CDR1 and CDR2 (germline): LNHDA, SQIVND (reference sequence). Trimming at V came to 5 bases and at J to 2 bases, leaving 5 bases not matched to a gene. The CDR3 runs to 15 residues. The method was immunoSEQ multiplex PCR; TCRdb's version includes in-frame clones alone and lacks a portion of them. The sample lists approximately 130,000 clones; under 85% were seen once. The sequenced sample consisted of PBMCs or T cells enriched from blood (not recorded which). The chain employs TRBV19 and TRBJ1-5, with 8 bases fitting TRBD1. The clonotype was recovered from a young man who had recovered from COVID-19. The CDR3 DNA sequence: TGTGCCAGTAGTGGAGGGACAGGCGGCAATCAGCCCCAGCATTTT. Translation: CASSGGTGGNQPQHF. Using reference TRBV19 and TRBJ1-5 for the parts outside the CDR3, the full variable domain is DGGITQSPKYLFRKEGQNVTLSCEQNLNHDAMYWYRQDPGQGLRLIYYSQIVNDFQKGDIAEGYSVSREKKESFPLTVTSAQKNPTAFYLCASSGGTGGNQPQHFGDGTRLSIL.